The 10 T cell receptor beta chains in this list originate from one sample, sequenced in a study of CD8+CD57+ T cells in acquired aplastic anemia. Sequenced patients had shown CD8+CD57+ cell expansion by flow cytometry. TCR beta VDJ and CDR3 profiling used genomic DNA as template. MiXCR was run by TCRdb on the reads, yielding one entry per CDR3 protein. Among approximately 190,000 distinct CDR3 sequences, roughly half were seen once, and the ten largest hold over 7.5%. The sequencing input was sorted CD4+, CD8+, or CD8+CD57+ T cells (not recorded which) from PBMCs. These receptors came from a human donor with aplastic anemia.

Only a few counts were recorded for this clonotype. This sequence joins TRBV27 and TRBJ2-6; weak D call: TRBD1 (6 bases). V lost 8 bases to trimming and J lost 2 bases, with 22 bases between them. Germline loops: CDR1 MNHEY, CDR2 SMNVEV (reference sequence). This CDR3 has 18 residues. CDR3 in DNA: TGTGCCAGCTCCTCTCAATTACAGGGTTCGGCTGGGGCCAACGTCCTGACTTTC. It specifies CASSSQLQGSAGANVLTF.

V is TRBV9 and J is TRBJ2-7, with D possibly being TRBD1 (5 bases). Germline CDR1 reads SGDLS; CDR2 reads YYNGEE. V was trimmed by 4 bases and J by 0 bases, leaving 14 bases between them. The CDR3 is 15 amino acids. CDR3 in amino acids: CASSLGPRSSYEQYF. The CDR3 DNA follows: TGTGCCAGCAGCCTGGGGCCACGAAGCTCCTACGAGCAGTACTTC.

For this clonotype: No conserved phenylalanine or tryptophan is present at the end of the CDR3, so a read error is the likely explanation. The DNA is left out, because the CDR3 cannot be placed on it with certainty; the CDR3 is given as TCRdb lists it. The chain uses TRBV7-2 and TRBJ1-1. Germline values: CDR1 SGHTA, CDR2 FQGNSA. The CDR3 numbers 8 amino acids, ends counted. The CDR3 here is CASSSGFY.

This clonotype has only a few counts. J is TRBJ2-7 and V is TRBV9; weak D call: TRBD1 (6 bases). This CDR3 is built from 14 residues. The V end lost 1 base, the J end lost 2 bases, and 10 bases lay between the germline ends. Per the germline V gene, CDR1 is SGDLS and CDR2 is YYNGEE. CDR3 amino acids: CASSVTDSPYEQYF. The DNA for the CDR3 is TGTGCCAGCAGCGTAACGGACAGCCCCTACGAGCAGTACTTC.

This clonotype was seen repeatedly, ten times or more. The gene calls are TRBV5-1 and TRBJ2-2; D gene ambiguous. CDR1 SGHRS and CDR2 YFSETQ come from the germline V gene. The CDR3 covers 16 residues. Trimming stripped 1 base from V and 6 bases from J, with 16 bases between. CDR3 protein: CASSLRAPGSAGELFF. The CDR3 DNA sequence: TGCGCCAGCAGCTTGCGTGCCCCCGGGTCGGCCGGGGAGCTGTTTTTT.

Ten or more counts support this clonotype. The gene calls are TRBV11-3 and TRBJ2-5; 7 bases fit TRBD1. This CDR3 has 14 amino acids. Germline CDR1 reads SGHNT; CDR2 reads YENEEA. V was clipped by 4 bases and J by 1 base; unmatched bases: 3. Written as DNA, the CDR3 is TGTGCCAGCAGCTCACGACAGGGCCAAGAGACCCAGTACTTC. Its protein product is CASSSRQGQETQYF.

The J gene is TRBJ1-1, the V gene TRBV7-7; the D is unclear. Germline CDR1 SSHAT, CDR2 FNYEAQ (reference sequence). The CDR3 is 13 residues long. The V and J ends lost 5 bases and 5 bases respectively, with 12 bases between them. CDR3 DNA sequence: TGTGCCAGCAGCCCGAACGAGCTTACTGAAGCTTTCTTT. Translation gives CASSPNELTEAFF.

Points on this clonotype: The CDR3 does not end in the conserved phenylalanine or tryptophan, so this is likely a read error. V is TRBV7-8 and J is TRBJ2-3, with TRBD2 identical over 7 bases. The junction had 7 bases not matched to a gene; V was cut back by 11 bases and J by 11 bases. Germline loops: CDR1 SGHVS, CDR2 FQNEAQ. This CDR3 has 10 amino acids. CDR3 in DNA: TGTGCCTCGGGGGGTAATGAGCAGTATTGT. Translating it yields CASGGNEQYC.

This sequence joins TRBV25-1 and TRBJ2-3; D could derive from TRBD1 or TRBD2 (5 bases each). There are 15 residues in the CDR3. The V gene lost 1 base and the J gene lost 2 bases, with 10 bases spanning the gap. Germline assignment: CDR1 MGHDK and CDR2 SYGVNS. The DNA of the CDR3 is TGTGCCAGCAGTGAATCGAGGGGACCCACAGATACGCAGTATTTT. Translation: CASSESRGPTDTQYF.

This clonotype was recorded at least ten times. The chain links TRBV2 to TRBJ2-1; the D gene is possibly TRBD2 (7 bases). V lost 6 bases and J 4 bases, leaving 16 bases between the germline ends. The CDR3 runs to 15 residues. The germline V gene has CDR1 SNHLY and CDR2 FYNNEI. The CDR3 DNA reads TGTGCCAGCAGAAAAGGGGGGGCGGGGTACAATGAGCAGTTCTTC. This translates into CASRKGGAGYNEQFF.